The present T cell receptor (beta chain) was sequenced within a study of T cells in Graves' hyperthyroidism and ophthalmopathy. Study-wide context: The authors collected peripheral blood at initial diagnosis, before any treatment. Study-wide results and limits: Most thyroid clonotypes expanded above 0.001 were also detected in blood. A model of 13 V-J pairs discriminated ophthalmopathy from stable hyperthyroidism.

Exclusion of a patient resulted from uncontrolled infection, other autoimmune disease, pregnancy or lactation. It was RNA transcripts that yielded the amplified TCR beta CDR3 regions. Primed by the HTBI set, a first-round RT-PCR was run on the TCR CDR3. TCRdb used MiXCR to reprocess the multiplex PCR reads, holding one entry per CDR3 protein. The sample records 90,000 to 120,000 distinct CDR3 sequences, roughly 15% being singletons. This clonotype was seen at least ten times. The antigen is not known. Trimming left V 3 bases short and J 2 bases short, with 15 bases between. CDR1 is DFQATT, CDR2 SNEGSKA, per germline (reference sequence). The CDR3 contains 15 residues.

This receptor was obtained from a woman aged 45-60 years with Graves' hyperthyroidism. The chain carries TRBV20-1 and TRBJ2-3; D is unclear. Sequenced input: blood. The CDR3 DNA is TGCAGTGCTAGTGGGCCCTTAAATCCCACAGATACGCAGTATTTT. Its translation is CSASGPLNPTDTQYF.